The subject of this entry is one T cell receptor (beta chain). Clones were sequenced by immunoSEQ multiplex PCR, and TCRdb holds only the in-frame ones, with some missing. This sample yields roughly 40,000 clones, of which roughly 94% are seen a single time; over 1.5% belongs to the top ten. There are 16 residues in the CDR3. Germline V CDR1 and CDR2: KGHSH, LQKENI. Losses at the gene ends were 0 bases for V and 7 bases for J; bases not matched to a gene: 7. The data belong to a study of T cell changes during pregnancy in multiple sclerosis. This chain joins TRBV18 and TRBJ2-1; 9 nucleotides line up with TRBD2. The sample consisted of peripheral blood, taken in the third trimester of pregnancy. The sequence derives from a female donor with multiple sclerosis, enrolled in a pregnancy study. In nucleotides, the CDR3 is TGTGCCAGCTCACCACCAAAGGCGGGGGGGCGAAATGAGCAGTTCTTC. Residues: CASSPPKAGGRNEQFF.